The 31 T cell receptor beta chains reported below all come from one sample, sequenced in a study of T cell changes during pregnancy in multiple sclerosis. Clones were sequenced by immunoSEQ multiplex PCR, and TCRdb holds only the in-frame ones, with some missing. The sample yields approximately 130,000 clones, roughly 95% seen once. The sequences come from peripheral blood, collected after pregnancy. The source is a female donor with multiple sclerosis, enrolled in a pregnancy study.

The chain couples TRBV27 to TRBJ1-5; no definite D call. Per the germline V gene, CDR1 is MNHEY and CDR2 is SMNVEV (reference sequence). Trimming removed 6 bases at V and 9 bases at J, with 12 bases between. The CDR3 totals 12 residues. The CDR3: CASSHPEGPQHF. The CDR3 DNA sequence: TGTGCCAGCAGCCACCCGGAGGGGCCCCAGCATTTT.

CDR3 DNA sequence: TGTGCCAGCAGGGGAGCCAGGGGTTACAATCAGCCCCAGCATTTT. Translation: CASRGARGYNQPQHF. This chain uses TRBV28 with TRBJ1-5; a weak D match, TRBD1 (6 bases). The CDR3 consists of 15 residues. CDR1 and CDR2 (germline): MDHEN, SYDVKM. Between the trimmed V and J ends, which lost 6 bases and 3 bases, there was a span of 15 bases.

Worth noting for this clone: No conserved phenylalanine or tryptophan ends this CDR3, so it is likely a read error. Because the CDR3's place on the DNA is in doubt, the DNA is left out and the CDR3 is given as listed by TCRdb. V and J are TRBV5-6 and TRBJ2-4; TRBD2 is the table's D call and was not checked against the DNA. Per the germline V gene, CDR1 is SGHDT and CDR2 is YYEEEE. Termini included, the CDR3 measures 9 amino acids. CDR3 amino acids: CASSLASGS.

The chain combines TRBV19 with TRBJ2-7, with TRBD2 identical over 7 bases. The V segment lost 3 bases and the J segment 0 bases; nucleotides outside the gene matches: 8. The CDR3 length is 16 residues. Per the germline V gene, CDR1 is LNHDA and CDR2 is SQIVND (reference sequence). DNA of the CDR3: TGTGCCAGTAGTATGTCGCTAGCGGAAAACTCCTACGAGCAGTACTTC. Encoded protein: CASSMSLAENSYEQYF.

The chain uses TRBV28 and TRBJ2-7, with 7 bases aligning to TRBD1. V was clipped by 2 bases and J by 6 bases; unmatched bases: 4. This CDR3 is 13 amino acids long. Germline assignment: CDR1 MDHEN and CDR2 SYDVKM. The CDR3, as DNA: TGTGCCAGCAGTTTACCCGACAGGGCCGAGCAGTACTTC. Its protein is CASSLPDRAEQYF. The variable domain in full, completed from reference TRBV28 and TRBJ2-7, reads DVKVTQSSRYLVKRTGEKVFLECVQDMDHENMFWYRQDPGLGLRLIYFSYDVKMKEKGDIPEGYSVSREKKERFSLILESASTNQTSMYLCASSLPDRAEQYFGPGTRLTVT.

V gene TRBV15 combines with J gene TRBJ2-3; D gene uncertain. Trimming shortened V by 0 bases and J by 4 bases, and 17 bases separated the two germline ends. The germline gives CDR1 LNHNV, CDR2 YYDKDF (reference sequence). CDR3 size: 17 residues. The CDR3 region is CATSRDPMPGRADTQYF. The CDR3 nucleotides are TGTGCCACCAGCAGAGATCCGATGCCTGGTAGAGCAGATACGCAGTATTTT. Full variable domain (remainder filled in from reference TRBV15 and TRBJ2-3): DAMVIQNPRYQVTQFGKPVTLSCSQTLNHNVMYWYQQKSSQAPKLLFHYYDKDFNNEADTPDNFQSRRPNTSFCFLDIRSPGLGDTAMYLCATSRDPMPGRADTQYFGPGTRLTVL.

V gene TRBV28 combines with J gene TRBJ1-2; 7 positions agree with TRBD1. J lost 4 bases, V lost 6 bases, and 5 bases had no gene match. Germline V gives CDR1 MDHEN, CDR2 SYDVKM. The CDR3 sequence is 13 residues long. This CDR3 is CASSPYRGYGYTF. For the CDR3, the DNA is TGTGCCAGCAGCCCCTACAGGGGCTATGGCTACACCTTC.

The chain combines TRBV9 with TRBJ2-3; 10 bases map to TRBD2. Looked up from germline, CDR1 is SGDLS and CDR2 is YYNGEE. The ends lost 3 bases at V and 0 bases at J; junction bases unmatched: 16. This CDR3 contains 20 residues. Here the CDR3 reads CASSDPGLAPVGTSTDTQYF. The CDR3 DNA reads as TGTGCCAGCAGCGACCCGGGACTAGCGCCCGTAGGGACGAGCACAGATACGCAGTATTTT.

V and J are TRBV9 and TRBJ2-7, with a weak D call TRBD1 (7 bases). The CDR3 consists of 14 residues. Trimming shortened V by 3 bases and J by 0 bases, and 10 bases separated the two germline ends. Germline lookup yields CDR1 SGDLS and CDR2 YYNGEE. This chain's CDR3 is CASSAGDSSYEQYF. The CDR3, as DNA: TGTGCCAGCAGCGCGGGGGACAGCTCCTACGAGCAGTACTTC.

The chain recombines TRBV19 with TRBJ1-3; D unclear. The germline V and J ends were trimmed by 2 bases and 0 bases, with 14 bases remaining between them. This CDR3 is built from 17 residues. From germline, CDR1 is LNHDA and CDR2 SQIVND (reference sequence). The DNA for the CDR3 is TGTGCCAGTAGTATACGGTTGGGCGACCTCTCTGGAAACACCATATATTTT. It encodes CASSIRLGDLSGNTIYF. Full variable domain (outside the CDR3, taken from reference TRBV19 and TRBJ1-3): DGGITQSPKYLFRKEGQNVTLSCEQNLNHDAMYWYRQDPGQGLRLIYYSQIVNDFQKGDIAEGYSVSREKKESFPLTVTSAQKNPTAFYLCASSIRLGDLSGNTIYFGEGSWLTVV.

The CDR3 here is CASSPGIAGGETQYF. For the CDR3, the DNA is TGTGCCAGCAGCCCGGGTATAGCGGGGGGGGAGACCCAGTACTTC. The V and J genes are TRBV9 and TRBJ2-5, with 11 positions matching TRBD2. Germline-derived CDR1 and CDR2 are SGDLS and YYNGEE. CDR3 length: 15 amino acids. Trimming took 4 bases from V and 5 from J; bases not matched to a gene: 7.

This chain joins TRBV15 and TRBJ2-3, with 9 bases that match TRBD1. Germline trimming cut 2 bases from V and 2 bases from J; bases unmatched to any gene: 5. The CDR3 loop spans 16 amino acids. Germline CDR1 is LNHNV and CDR2 is YYDKDF (reference sequence). CDR3 DNA sequence: TGTGCCACCAGCAGATCAGGACAGGGGATCACAGATACGCAGTATTTT. Its translation is CATSRSGQGITDTQYF.

A few counts support this clone. The V call is TRBV19, the J call TRBJ1-1, with D tentatively TRBD1 (6 bases). The CDR3 length is 14 residues. CDR1 LNHDA and CDR2 SQIVND come from the germline V gene (reference sequence). V was shortened by 5 bases and J by 4 bases, with 14 bases between the two germline ends. Written as DNA, the CDR3 is TGTGCCAGTAGTCGAACAGGGCAATCCACTGAAGCTTTCTTT. It codes for CASSRTGQSTEAFF.

The chain uses TRBV9 and TRBJ2-7; perhaps TRBD1 as D (7 bases). The CDR3 is 18 amino acids. Germline CDR1 and CDR2: SGDLS and YYNGEE. The ends were cut back, 2 bases at V and 2 bases at J, with 23 bases in the middle. The CDR3 DNA is TGTGCCAGCAGCGTGGGAGATGCAGGGGGGCGGGATGCCTACGAGCAGTACTTC. Encoded protein: CASSVGDAGGRDAYEQYF. Full variable domain (outside the CDR3, taken from reference TRBV9 and TRBJ2-7): DSGVTQTPKHLITATGQRVTLRCSPRSGDLSVYWYQQSLDQGLQFLIQYYNGEERAKGNILERFSAQQFPDLHSELNLSSLELGDSALYFCASSVGDAGGRDAYEQYFGPGTRLTVT.

This chain connects TRBV28 to TRBJ1-3; a possible D gene is TRBD1 (6 bases). This CDR3 is 16 amino acids long. CDR1 MDHEN and CDR2 SYDVKM come from the germline V gene. V was trimmed by 4 bases and J by 1 base, leaving 14 bases between them. The CDR3 DNA reads as TGTGCCAGCAGTTCTTACAGGGTGCTATCTGGAAACACCATATATTTT. This encodes CASSSYRVLSGNTIYF. Full variable domain (remainder filled in from reference TRBV28 and TRBJ1-3): DVKVTQSSRYLVKRTGEKVFLECVQDMDHENMFWYRQDPGLGLRLIYFSYDVKMKEKGDIPEGYSVSREKKERFSLILESASTNQTSMYLCASSSYRVLSGNTIYFGEGSWLTVV.

The V and J genes are TRBV4-1 and TRBJ1-2; perhaps TRBD1 as D (6 bases). Germline lookup yields CDR1 MGHRA and CDR2 YSYEKL. The V end lost 3 bases, the J end lost 3 bases, and 14 bases lay between the germline ends. CDR3 length: 15 residues. DNA of the CDR3: TGCGCCAGCAGCCAGACAGGAGTTGTGGACTATGGCTACACCTTC. Amino acids: CASSQTGVVDYGYTF.

The CDR3, as DNA: TGTGCCAGCAGCGAGATAGCCAAAAACATTCAGTACTTC. It translates to CASSEIAKNIQYF. V and J are TRBV14 and TRBJ2-4; no reliable D call. The CDR3 extends over 13 amino acids. V lost 5 bases and J 0 bases, leaving 5 bases between the germline ends. CDR1 is SGHDN, CDR2 FVKESK, per germline.

V usage is TRBV15 and J usage is TRBJ2-7, with a weak D call TRBD2 (5 bases). Between the trimmed V and J ends, which lost 6 bases and 3 bases, there was a span of 12 bases. The CDR3 is made up of 13 amino acids. The V gene's germline CDR1 is LNHNV and CDR2 YYDKDF (reference sequence). Here the CDR3 DNA reads TGTGCCACCAGGCCGGGATTCCACTACGAGCAGTACTTC. This translates into CATRPGFHYEQYF.

The J gene is TRBJ2-5, the V gene TRBV18, with 9 bases identical to TRBD1. Germline CDR1 and CDR2: KGHSH and LQKENI. The CDR3 has 14 amino acids. With V trimmed by 4 bases and J by 3 bases, 3 bases remained unmatched. The DNA for the CDR3 is TGTGCCAGCTCACTGGACAGGGGAGAAGAGACCCAGTACTTC. Protein: CASSLDRGEETQYF.

CDR3 bases: TGTGCCAGCAGCGTTACCGGAGGGGGCTGGGGCACTGAAGCTTTCTTT. Translating it yields CASSVTGGGWGTEAFF. This rearrangement joins TRBV7-9 to TRBJ1-1, with 7 nucleotides matching TRBD1. Per the germline V gene, CDR1 is SEHNR and CDR2 is FQNEAQ (reference sequence). The trim removed 5 bases at V and 4 bases at J, leaving 13 bases unmatched. CDR3 length: 16 amino acids.

This chain connects TRBV28 to TRBJ2-3; weak D call: TRBD2 (7 bases). The CDR3 length is 16 residues. Germline lookup yields CDR1 MDHEN and CDR2 SYDVKM. The germline V and J ends were trimmed by 5 bases and 4 bases, with 19 bases remaining between them. CDR3 in amino acids: CASSPRGGMGADTQYF. In DNA form, the CDR3 reads TGTGCCAGCAGTCCGAGGGGGGGGATGGGCGCAGATACGCAGTATTTT. Based on the CDR3 plus reference TRBV28 and TRBJ2-3, the full variable domain is DVKVTQSSRYLVKRTGEKVFLECVQDMDHENMFWYRQDPGLGLRLIYFSYDVKMKEKGDIPEGYSVSREKKERFSLILESASTNQTSMYLCASSPRGGMGADTQYFGPGTRLTVL.

The genes are TRBV5-1 and TRBJ2-5; 12 bases are a match to TRBD2. The J call may be faulty, since TRBJ2-7 better matches the DNA end. Per germline, CDR1 SGHRS and CDR2 YFSETQ. The CDR3 spans 15 residues. CDR3 in DNA: TGCGCCAGCAGCCCGCTAGCGGGAGGGCCCTACGAGCAGTACTTC. Encoded protein: CASSPLAGGPYEQYF.

V is TRBV7-2 and J is TRBJ1-2; D is unresolved. Deletions cut 0 bases from V and 3 bases from J, with 8 bases between. Looked up from germline, CDR1 is SGHTA and CDR2 is FQGNSA. The CDR3 loop spans 14 amino acids. The CDR3: CASSLASGYYGYTF. The CDR3, as DNA: TGTGCCAGCAGCTTAGCCTCCGGGTACTATGGCTACACCTTC. Supplemented by reference TRBV7-2 and TRBJ1-2, the full variable domain reads GAGVSQSPSNKVTEKGKDVELRCDPISGHTALYWYRQSLGQGLEFLIYFQGNSAPDKSGLPSDRFSAERTGGSVSTLTIQRTQQEDSAVYLCASSLASGYYGYTFGSGTRLTVV.

The CDR3 DNA follows: TGTGCCAGCAGCTTGGGGTCTAGCGTGGCAGATACGCAGTATTTT. This codes for CASSLGSSVADTQYF. The V and J genes are TRBV7-6 and TRBJ2-3, with a weak D call TRBD2 (6 bases). Germline V gene data show CDR1 as SGHVS and CDR2 as FNYEAQ. This CDR3 comprises 15 residues. The ends were cut back, 3 bases at V and 4 bases at J, with 14 bases in the middle. Supplemented by reference TRBV7-6 and TRBJ2-3, the full variable domain reads GAGVSQSPRYKVTKRGQDVALRCDPISGHVSLYWYRQALGQGPEFLTYFNYEAQQDKSGLPNDRFSAERPEGSISTLTIQRTEQRDSAMYRCASSLGSSVADTQYFGPGTRLTVL.

The V gene is TRBV29-1, the J gene TRBJ1-2; possibly TRBD1 for D (5 bases). Germline V CDR1 and CDR2: SQVTM, ANQGSEA. Trimming removed 4 bases at V and 4 bases at J, with 16 bases between. The CDR3 sequence is 14 residues long. The CDR3 sequence: CSVAQGGDTYGYTF. In nucleotides, the CDR3 is TGCAGCGTTGCGCAGGGTGGGGATACCTATGGCTACACCTTC.

The V gene is TRBV5-6, the J gene TRBJ1-5, with D uncertain. This CDR3 contains 14 residues. Looked up from germline, CDR1 is SGHDT and CDR2 is YYEEEE. V shed 1 base and J shed 4 bases, with 9 bases lying between them. CDR3 protein: CASSLMQANQPQHF. CDR3 in DNA: TGTGCCAGCAGCTTGATGCAGGCTAATCAGCCCCAGCATTTT.

The CDR3 DNA is TGCAGCGTTGTGTTTGGTGGCGGGTTTTCCTACGAGCAGTACTTC. Amino acid sequence: CSVVFGGGFSYEQYF. The chain combines TRBV29-1 with TRBJ2-7; D perhaps matches TRBD2 (5 bases). This CDR3 contains 15 residues. The V gene's germline CDR1 is SQVTM and CDR2 ANQGSEA. V lost 4 bases and J lost 1, with 17 bases in between.

The V gene is TRBV6-6, the J gene TRBJ2-3; the match to TRBD1 covers 9 bases. The CDR3 runs to 15 residues. J lost 2 bases, V lost 5 bases, and 5 bases had no gene match. The germline gives CDR1 MNHNY, CDR2 SVGAGI (reference sequence). CDR3 DNA: TGTGCCAGCAGTCAAACAGGGGGCCCCACAGATACGCAGTATTTT. This gives the protein CASSQTGGPTDTQYF.

V and J are TRBV13 and TRBJ1-5; no firm D call. Trimming removed 2 bases at V and 2 bases at J, with 4 bases between. CDR3 length: 13 amino acids. Per germline, CDR1 PRHDT and CDR2 FYEKMQ (reference sequence). CDR3 in amino acids: CASSLSGNQPQHF. CDR3 coding DNA: TGTGCCAGCAGCTTATCGGGCAATCAGCCCCAGCATTTT.

The chain uses TRBV4-1 and TRBJ2-2, with 10 bases aligning to TRBD2. With V trimmed by 0 bases and J by 6 bases, 7 bases remained unmatched. The germline V gene has CDR1 MGHRA and CDR2 YSYEKL. The CDR3 extends over 17 amino acids. CDR3 nucleotide sequence: TGCGCCAGCAGCCAAGATCTCACTAGCGGGAATGCCGGGGAGCTGTTTTTT. It yields the protein CASSQDLTSGNAGELFF.

The chain has TRBV19 and TRBJ2-3; maybe TRBD2 (5 bases). The CDR3 consists of 17 residues. V was trimmed by 6 bases and J by 0 bases, leaving 19 bases between them. Germline lookup yields CDR1 LNHDA and CDR2 SQIVND (reference sequence). The CDR3 bases are TGTGCCAGTAGCGGGTGGGTCGGACGGGGAAGCACAGATACGCAGTATTTT. This sequence encodes CASSGWVGRGSTDTQYF.